One T cell receptor (beta chain) is described in this entry. The antigen it recognizes is unknown. Base quality data are lacking; no much larger clone is found one base away. These data are taken from a study of cytomegalovirus exposure and HLA in healthy donors (dated by TCRdb to 2016 to 2017). For the study in its entirety: An earlier analysis of about 560 of the donors reported 276 Gb of sequence data and roughly 120 million unique TCR beta sequences obtained from around 190 million T cells. High-throughput TCR immunosequencing, statistical association of individual TCRs with disease status, and machine learning were combined to predict cytomegalovirus infection status. Donor age, sex, ethnicity and CMV serostatus were collected together with the repertoire data. In addition to the first cohort of 666 subjects, a separate validation cohort of approximately 120 different subjects was used. In the later analysis, no new phenotypic data were used to find candidate immune exposures; instead, reliance was placed on TCR beta sequences and their occurrence across donors. In a later analysis, previously published TCR beta repertoires from 550 to 700 donors were re-analyzed and high-resolution HLA genotyping was added so that TCR occurrence patterns could be studied. A later genetic analysis used genome-wide SNP genotypes for about 55% of the 666 donors, treating that subset as a discovery cohort. The number of typed donors differed by locus: about 620-640 for A, B, C, DRB1 and DQB1; roughly 510 for DQA1; around 580 for DPA1; and 450 to 480 for DPB1. The study aimed to test whether signatures of past pathogen exposure could be identified by cataloging public T cell receptors. Five DR-DQ haplotypes were treated as single units for association and clustering because of strong linkage in the cohort. Roughly 300 gigabases of sequencing data and tens of millions of unique TCR sequences made up an early release that covered around 640 HLA-typed donors. All discovery cohort repertoires had been generated on a single sequencing platform. Of the roughly 400 genotyped donors, less than 90% were placed in the genetic ancestry cluster associated with self-reported Caucasian donors. HLA typing covered class I and class II loci at four-digit resolution. In an earlier analysis of roughly 540 of the donors, high-throughput TCR beta sequencing was used to judge whether each TCR beta V gene segment behaved as functional or pseudogenic. Among roughly 370 genotyped donors of the cohort, an average of approximately 240,000 unique TCR beta nucleotide sequences were sequenced per donor, roughly 18% of them non-productive. The T cell repertoires of 666 subjects were profiled by immunosequencing and related to cytomegalovirus serostatus.

The germline ends are 12 bases apart after V is trimmed by 6 bases and J by 0 bases. From a lookup of the germline V gene, CDR1 and CDR2 are MDHEN and SYDVKM. Including cysteine and phenylalanine, the CDR3 has 16 amino acids. Solely the CDR3 DNA is kept, with 48 bases framed from the first base. Library preparation employed the immunoSEQ multiplex PCR assay. The multiplex PCR relied on a mix of 60 forward primers for TCR Vbeta segments and 13 reverse primers for TCR Jbeta segments. The CDR3 region of rearranged TCR beta genes was amplified from genomic DNA with a multiplex PCR assay. Amplified TCR beta libraries were sequenced as 87-base-pair reads on the Illumina HiSeq System. Processing in the source paper ran as follows. A later analysis tallied some 79 million unique TCR beta chains across the 666 repertoires, and approximately 12 million of those chains were shared by two or more donors. Raw reads were error-corrected and collapsed into unique sequences by a nearest-neighbor algorithm in which closely related sequences were merged to remove PCR and sequencing errors. CDR3 sequences were aligned to IMGT reference sequences to assign V, D and J gene segments. For a sequence to be retained, a match of at least six nucleotides to both a V gene segment and a J gene segment was required. Rearrangements were called productive when the CDR3 lacked stop codons and stayed in frame with V and J; all others were non-productive. CDR3 was defined according to IMGT convention as the region running from the second conserved V-encoded cysteine to the conserved J-encoded phenylalanine. The earlier analysis of some 550 of the donors excluded any sequence lacking an unambiguous match to a single V gene segment. An earlier analysis of fewer than 750 of the donors classified V segments as functional when productive rearrangements were above 56.7% and as segregating when the standard deviation between donors was above 5%. A statistical classification framework was built to diagnose cytomegalovirus status from the catalog of TCR beta chain sequences. In a later analysis, TCR nucleotide sequences were compared against IMGT/GENE-DB human TR gene sequences so that V and J genes could be assigned. The TCRdist pipeline was used in a later analysis to assign CDR3 sequences and most-parsimonious VDJ recombination scenarios. In a later analysis, every TCR beta chain was defined by the combination of its CDR3 amino acid sequence and its V-gene family, and reads without a unique V-gene family were dropped. In a later analysis, 500 to 650 highly shared, low-generation-probability nucleotide sequences were removed to address suspected cross-contamination and a sequencing artifact. In a later analysis, a clonal expansion index was calculated for each public chain from normalized within-repertoire ranks of inferred template counts. A later analysis computed generation probabilities with a VDJ recombination model fitted to out-of-frame rearrangements, and checked the results against IGoR. In a later analysis, TCR-TCR, TCR-HLA and TCR-CMV co-occurrence was scored with hypergeometric tests, and a repertoire-size bias correction was applied to TCR pairs. To estimate false discovery rates, a later analysis permuted the HLA or CMV assignments 20 times. In a later analysis, co-occurring TCRs were grouped using DBSCAN, and TCRdist sequence similarity was added for clustering within HLA-allele-positive subsets. Repertoires with fewer than 30,000 or more than 120,000 public chains were left out of co-occurrence clustering, as were about 5 repertoires with anomalous nucleotide sharing. Held by TCRdb, this immuneACCESS table contains in-frame sequences only and omits some clones. Under half of the omission traces to an unresolved V gene where checked; the cause of the rest is unknown. That table is the source of V, J and clone size, and D and trimming were worked out from the DNA. Recorded for this sample are approximately 130,000 clones; around 75% of them occurred a single time. In total, the top ten clones hold roughly 3.1% of the sample.

On the study overall, not on this receptor specifically: Specific HLA alleles were associated with roughly 16,000 TCR beta sequences at a false discovery rate of 0.05 in a later analysis. The 87-base-pair reads could not distinguish some IMGT-functional V segments, including TRBV6-2 and TRBV6-3, so those segments were excluded. A further reported finding was that TCR beta sequences accurately predicted the HLA-A and HLA-B alleles for most subjects in the first cohort. In a later genetic analysis, fewer N-insertions in productive TCRs were reported among donors in an Asian-associated ancestry cluster than the roughly 700-donor mean. The study gave a list of 150 to 200 TCR beta chains associated with cytomegalovirus. According to a later analysis, most CMV-associated TCR beta chains appeared to be HLA-restricted, and the HLA associations seemed to be driven largely by CMV exposure. Only TCR beta chains were sequenced in this cohort, and the absence of alpha or paired-chain data limited detectable features. Because some donors lacked HLA typing at each locus, the association tests relied only on the typed subset. It was suggested by the authors that the approach could potentially be generalized to other disease states and immunological phenotypes. A group of highly shared sequence variants was considered likely to be a technical artifact of the sequencing pipeline. Several of the top co-occurrence clusters appeared to be linked to parvovirus B19, influenza, CMV and Epstein-Barr virus, according to a later analysis. The earlier analysis of fewer than 750 of the donors excluded seventeen rarely observed V segments, including chromosome 9 orphons, because counts were too low. Roughly uniform sequencing depth across donors was assumed in presence/absence analyses, although this assumption may not hold. According to a later analysis, TCR association rates differed among HLA loci, with DRB1 alleles showing the most associated TCRs and HLA-C alleles showing the fewest. V-gene and J-gene trimming of TCR beta chains was associated with a missense DCLRE1C variant in a later genetic analysis, and the association was replicated in an independent cohort. Linkage disequilibrium might explain the correlated functional status among segregating V segments, but an unknown experimental factor could not be ruled out. In vitro tests confirmed that three of the cytomegalovirus-associated TCR beta chains recognize cytomegalovirus antigens. In a later analysis, HLA-associated TCR beta chains were found to be more clonally expanded and to have lower generation probabilities than equally common non-associated chains. Most TCR sequences were seen in very few donors, while some public TCRs were found in many individuals. In both the original and validation cohorts, the classifier was reported to diagnose cytomegalovirus status with high specificity and sensitivity. In an earlier analysis of 587 of the donors, most TCR beta V segments appeared in productive rearrangements about 87% or about 30% of the time, broadly matching IMGT annotations. Assigning TCR associations to individual alleles was difficult when HLA alleles, especially DR and DQ, strongly co-occurred. CMV serostatus was the only immune exposure information available for the cohort.

The cohort was made up of around 720 healthy bone marrow donors. At the time of sampling, every cohort member was nominally healthy, though immune exposures that went unrecorded were likely present. The donor tested CMV seronegative, placing the donor among the approximately 400 seronegative members of the cohort. Every donor gave a peripheral blood sample, and the peripheral blood mononuclear cells from that sample were used for TCR beta sequencing. Genomic DNA was extracted from the blood cell samples with the Qiagen DNeasy Blood Extraction Kit. Recombination linked TRBV28 to TRBJ1-6; the D gene is perhaps TRBD1, from 5 matching bases. Sequencing was carried out using PBMCs. The clonotype comes from a man between 25 and 39 years old in good health and CMV-seronegative. The sequenced DNA is TGTGCCAGCAGGTATGGGGCGAGCTCCTATAATTCACCCCTCCACTTT. It encodes CASRYGASSYNSPLHF.